This T cell receptor beta chain was sequenced during a study of T cells after yellow fever vaccination. In the study overall: Preparing low-cell-number fractions relied on SMART-Seq v4 Ultra Low Input. Points from the study as a whole: Abundant clonotypes from the bulk population could have been carried over as contaminants into FACS-sorted repertoires.

MiXCR, applied by TCRdb to the 5' RACE reads, yields one record per CDR3 protein. This sample yields just under 600,000 distinct CDR3 sequences, of which around an eighth are seen a single time; roughly 13% belongs to the top ten. There are a few counts of this clonotype. Its specificity is not known. Sequencing was performed on PBMCs, taken on the day of the yellow fever booster vaccination. The TCR comes from a man younger than 40 who received the YFV17D yellow fever vaccine.

As DNA, the CDR3 is TGTGCCAGCAGCTTATCCAGGACTAACTATGGCTACACCTTC. It codes for CASSLSRTNYGYTF. The rearrangement joins TRBV11-2 to TRBJ1-2; no reliable D call. Germline values: CDR1 SGHAT, CDR2 FQNNGV. Trimming removed 2 bases at V and 0 bases at J, with 7 bases between. The CDR3 totals 14 residues.